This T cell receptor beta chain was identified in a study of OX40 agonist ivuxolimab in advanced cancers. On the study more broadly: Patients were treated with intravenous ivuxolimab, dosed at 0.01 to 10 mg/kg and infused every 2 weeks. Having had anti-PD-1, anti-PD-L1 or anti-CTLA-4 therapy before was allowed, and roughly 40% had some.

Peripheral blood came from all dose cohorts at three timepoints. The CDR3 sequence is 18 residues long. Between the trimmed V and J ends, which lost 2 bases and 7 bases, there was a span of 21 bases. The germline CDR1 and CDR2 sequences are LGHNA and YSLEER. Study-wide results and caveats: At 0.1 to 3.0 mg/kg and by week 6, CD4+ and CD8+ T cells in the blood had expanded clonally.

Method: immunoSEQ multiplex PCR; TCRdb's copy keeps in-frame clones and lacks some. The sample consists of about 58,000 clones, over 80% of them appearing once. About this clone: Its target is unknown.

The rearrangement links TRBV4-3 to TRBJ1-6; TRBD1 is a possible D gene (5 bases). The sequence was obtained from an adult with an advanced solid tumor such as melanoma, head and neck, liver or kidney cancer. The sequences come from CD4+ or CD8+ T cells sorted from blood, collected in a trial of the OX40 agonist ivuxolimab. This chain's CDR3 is CASSQLPLGTDENSPLHF. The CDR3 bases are TGCGCCAGCAGCCAACTACCTCTAGGGACCGACGAGAATTCACCCCTCCACTTT.